This T cell receptor beta chain was sequenced for a study of blood T cell repertoires in COVID-19. As for the study in general: COVID-19 samples collected from the United States, Italy and Spain covered acute and convalescent phases. From T cells, B-cell-depleted T cells, or PBMCs came the material, which was cDNA or gDNA.

The CDR3 sequence is 14 residues long. Germline trimming cut 2 bases from V and 6 bases from J; bases unmatched to any gene: 4. Per germline, CDR1 ENHRY and CDR2 SYGVKD. Per the study methods: Amplification of reference gene primers provided the estimated nucleated cell counts. TCRdb's table, derived via immunoSEQ multiplex PCR, lists solely in-frame clones and lacks some. From that table come the V and J calls and clone size; the DNA was used to work out D and trimming. The repertoire includes over 80,000 clones, about 86% of them detected once, and over 15% sits in the top ten. This receptor was taken from a woman aged 55-75 years with acute or convalescent COVID-19. The sequenced material came from peripheral blood. The J gene is TRBJ1-5, the V gene TRBV10-3; 7 bases match TRBD1. The DNA for the CDR3 is TGTGCCATCAGTGAGCGAGGGGGCGTTCAGCCCCAGCATTTT. Protein: CAISERGGVQPQHF.